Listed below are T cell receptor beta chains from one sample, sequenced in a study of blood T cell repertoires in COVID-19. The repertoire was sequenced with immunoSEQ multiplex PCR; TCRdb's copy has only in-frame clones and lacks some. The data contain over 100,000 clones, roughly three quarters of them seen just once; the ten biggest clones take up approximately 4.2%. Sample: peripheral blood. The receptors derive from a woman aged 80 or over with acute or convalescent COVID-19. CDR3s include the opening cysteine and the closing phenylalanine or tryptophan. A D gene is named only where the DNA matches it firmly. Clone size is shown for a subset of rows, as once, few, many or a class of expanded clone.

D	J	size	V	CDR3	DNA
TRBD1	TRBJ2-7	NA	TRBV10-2	CASSGLGQGSYEQYF	TGCGCCAGCAGTGGTTTAGGACAGGGATCCTACGAGCAGTACTTC
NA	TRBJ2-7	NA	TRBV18	CASSPSGNEQYF	TGTGCCAGCTCACCATCAGGTAACGAGCAGTACTTC
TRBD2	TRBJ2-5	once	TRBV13	CASSSRVRLAGEETQYF	TGTGCCAGCAGCTCCCGAGTTCGACTAGCGGGAGAAGAGACCCAGTACTTC
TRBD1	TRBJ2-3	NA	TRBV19	CASSPRTGTGGTTDTQYF	TGTGCCAGTAGCCCTAGAACCGGGACAGGGGGCACGACAGATACGCAGTATTTT
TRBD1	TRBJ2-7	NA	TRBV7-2	CASSSPGQGTHEQYF	TGTGCCAGCAGCTCCCCCGGACAGGGGACCCACGAGCAGTACTTC
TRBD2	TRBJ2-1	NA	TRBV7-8	CASREIAGGQFF	TGTGCCAGCAGAGAGATAGCGGGAGGACAGTTCTTC
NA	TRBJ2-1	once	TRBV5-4	CASGQIYNEQFF	TGTGCCAGTGGACAGATTTACAATGAGCAGTTCTTC
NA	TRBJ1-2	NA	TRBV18	CASSPPTGRANYGYTF	TGTGCCAGCTCACCACCTACGGGGAGAGCTAACTATGGCTACACCTTC
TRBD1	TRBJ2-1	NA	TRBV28	CASSPSGTDGNNEQFF	TGTGCCAGCAGTCCCTCCGGGACAGATGGCAACAATGAGCAGTTCTTC
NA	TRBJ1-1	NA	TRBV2	CASRLRVGTEAFF	TGTGCCAGCAGGCTCAGGGTAGGCACTGAAGCTTTCTTT
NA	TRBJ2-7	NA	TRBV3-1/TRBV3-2	CASSQVTGTYEQYF	TGTGCCAGCAGCCAAGTAACAGGGACCTACGAGCAGTACTTC
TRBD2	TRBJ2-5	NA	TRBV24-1	CATSALPGLAEGIRETQYF	TGTGCCACCAGTGCACTACCGGGACTAGCGGAGGGGATAAGGGAGACCCAGTACTTC
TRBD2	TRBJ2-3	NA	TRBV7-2	CASSLASGGVPDTQYF	TGTGCCAGCAGCTTAGCTAGCGGGGGGGTCCCGGATACGCAGTATTTT
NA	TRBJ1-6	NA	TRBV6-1	CASSAQGLLYNSPLHF	TGTGCCAGCAGTGCCCAGGGGTTGCTTTATAATTCACCCCTCCACTTT
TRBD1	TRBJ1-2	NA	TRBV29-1	CSVAPGQGPYGYTF	TGCAGCGTTGCTCCCGGACAGGGACCCTATGGCTACACCTTC
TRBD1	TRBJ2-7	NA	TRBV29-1	CSVEETGANYEQYF	TGCAGCGTCGAAGAGACAGGGGCGAACTACGAGCAGTACTTC
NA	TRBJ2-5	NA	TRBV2	CASSVGRGQETQYF	TGTGCCAGCAGTGTTGGCAGGGGCCAAGAGACCCAGTACTTC
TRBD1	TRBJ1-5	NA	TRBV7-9	CASSLDRGSQPQHF	TGTGCCAGCAGCCTGGACAGGGGGAGCCAGCCCCAGCATTTT
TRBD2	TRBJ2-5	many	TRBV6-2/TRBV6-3	CASSYGLAGGTETQYF	TGTGCCAGCAGTTACGGACTAGCGGGGGGGACAGAGACCCAGTACTTC
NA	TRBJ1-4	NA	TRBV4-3	CASSPEHRVRNEKLFF	TGCGCCAGCAGCCCAGAGCACAGGGTACGTAATGAAAAACTGTTTTTT
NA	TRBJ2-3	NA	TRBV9	CASSPQVADTQYF	TGTGCCAGCAGCCCCCAGGTTGCAGATACGCAGTATTTT
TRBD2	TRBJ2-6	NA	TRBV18	CASSPPGGIHSGANVLTF	TGTGCCAGCTCACCACCGGGGGGGATCCACTCTGGGGCCAACGTCCTGACTTTC
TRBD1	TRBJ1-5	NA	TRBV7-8	CASSLGDRAIQPQHF	TGTGCCAGCAGCTTAGGCGACAGGGCCATTCAGCCCCAGCATTTT
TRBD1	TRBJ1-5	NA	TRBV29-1	CSVWTGDDQPQHF	TGCAGCGTCTGGACAGGGGACGATCAGCCCCAGCATTTT
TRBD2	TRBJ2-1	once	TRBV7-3	CASSLMGGYNEQFF	TGTGCCAGCAGCTTAATGGGGGGGTACAATGAGCAGTTCTTC
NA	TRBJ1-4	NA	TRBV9	CASSVVIGGNEKLFF	TGTGCCAGCAGCGTAGTGATAGGGGGAAATGAAAAACTGTTTTTT
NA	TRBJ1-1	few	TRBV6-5	CASSYNGKEAFF	TGTGCCAGCAGTTACAACGGGAAAGAAGCTTTCTTT
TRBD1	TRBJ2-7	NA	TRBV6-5	CASSFAGTAIYEQYF	TGTGCCAGCAGTTTTGCCGGGACAGCTATCTACGAGCAGTACTTC
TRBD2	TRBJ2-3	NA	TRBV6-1	CASSEPGLGVGTDTQYF	TGTGCCAGCAGTGAGCCGGGACTAGGTGTTGGCACAGATACGCAGTATTTT
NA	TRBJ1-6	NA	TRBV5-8	CASYGLESPLHF	TGTGCCAGCTACGGACTAGAGTCACCCCTCCACTTT
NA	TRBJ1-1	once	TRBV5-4	CASSSQENTEAFF	TGTGCCAGCAGCTCACAGGAGAACACTGAAGCTTTCTTT
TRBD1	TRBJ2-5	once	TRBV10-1	CASSEGGQNQETQYF	TGCGCCAGCAGTGAGGGGGGACAGAACCAAGAGACCCAGTACTTC
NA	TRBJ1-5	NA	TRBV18	CASSPGGNQPQHF	TGTGCCAGCTCACCAGGAGGAAATCAGCCCCAGCATTTT
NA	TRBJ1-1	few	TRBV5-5	CASSLAGTGNTEAFF	TGTGCCAGCAGCTTGGCTGGTACGGGGAACACTGAAGCTTTCTTT
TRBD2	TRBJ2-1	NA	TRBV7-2	CASSLLLAGEGEQFF	TGTGCCAGCAGCTTACTACTAGCGGGGGAGGGTGAGCAGTTCTTC